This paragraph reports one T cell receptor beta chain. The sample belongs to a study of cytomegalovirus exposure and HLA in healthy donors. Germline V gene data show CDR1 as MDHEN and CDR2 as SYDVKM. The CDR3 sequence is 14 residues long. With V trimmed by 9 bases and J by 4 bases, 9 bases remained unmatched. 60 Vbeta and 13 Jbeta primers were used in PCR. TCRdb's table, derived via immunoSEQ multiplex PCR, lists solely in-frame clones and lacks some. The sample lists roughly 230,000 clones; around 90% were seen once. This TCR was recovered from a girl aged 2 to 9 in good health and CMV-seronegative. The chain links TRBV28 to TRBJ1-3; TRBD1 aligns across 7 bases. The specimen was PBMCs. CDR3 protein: CARINGTVGNTIYF. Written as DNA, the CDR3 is TGTGCCAGAATAAATGGGACAGTCGGAAACACCATATATTTT.